Below, one T cell receptor beta chain is given with its context. Possible read error: a much larger clone is one base away. Across 18 months, stable Graves' hyperthyroidism was marked by no progression to ophthalmopathy. The study based diagnoses on clinical symptoms, serum thyroxine and TRAb, thyroid ultrasound and orbital computed tomography. The source of the PBMCs was over 8.5 ml of fresh peripheral blood. The sample comes from a study of T cells in Graves' hyperthyroidism and ophthalmopathy. From germline, CDR1 is SNHLY and CDR2 FYNNEI. CDR3 length: 9 residues. TCR beta CDR3 regions were amplified from RNA. With the HTBI primer set, the TCR CDR3 went through a first round of RT-PCR. TCRdb reprocessed the multiplex PCR reads via MiXCR and lists one record per CDR3 protein. The data contain a few hundred thousand distinct CDR3 sequences, 15% to 19% of them singletons.

The V and J genes are TRBV2 and TRBJ1-1; D is ambiguous. This receptor was taken from a young woman with Graves' hyperthyroidism. The sample consisted of blood. This CDR3 reads CASSVETFF. The CDR3 bases are TGTGCCAGCAGTGTTGAAACTTTCTTT.